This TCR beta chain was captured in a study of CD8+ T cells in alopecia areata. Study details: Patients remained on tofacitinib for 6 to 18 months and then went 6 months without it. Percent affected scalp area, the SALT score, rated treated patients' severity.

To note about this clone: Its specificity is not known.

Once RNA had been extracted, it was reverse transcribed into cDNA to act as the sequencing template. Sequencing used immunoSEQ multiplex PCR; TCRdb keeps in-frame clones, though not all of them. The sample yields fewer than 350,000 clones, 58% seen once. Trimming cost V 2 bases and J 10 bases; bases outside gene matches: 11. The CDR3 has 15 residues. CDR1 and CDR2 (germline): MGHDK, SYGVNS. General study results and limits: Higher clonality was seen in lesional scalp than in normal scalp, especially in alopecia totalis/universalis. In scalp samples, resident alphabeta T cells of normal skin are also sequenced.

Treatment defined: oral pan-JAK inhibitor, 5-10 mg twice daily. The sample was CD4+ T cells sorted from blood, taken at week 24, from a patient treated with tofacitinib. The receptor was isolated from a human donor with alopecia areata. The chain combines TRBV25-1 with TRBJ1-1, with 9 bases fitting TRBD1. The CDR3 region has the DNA TGTGCCAGCAGTGAACCACAGGGGGCGCAAGACTCAGCTTTCTTT. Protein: CASSEPQGAQDSAFF.